These 10 T cell receptor beta chains were all obtained from the same sample, sequenced in a study of blood T cell repertoires in COVID-19. Sequenced by immunoSEQ multiplex PCR; TCRdb stores in-frame clones only, minus some. The sample lists 200,000 to 300,000 clones, over 70% occurring once. The sequenced sample was peripheral blood. The receptors shown here come from a woman over 75 with acute or convalescent COVID-19.

This chain uses TRBV3-1 (or the pseudogene TRBV3-2) with TRBJ2-3, with 7 nucleotides matching TRBD1. The CDR3 is 14 amino acids. CDR1 and CDR2 from the germline V gene are LGHDT and YNNKEL (reference sequence). Germline trimming cut 4 bases from V and 2 bases from J; bases unmatched to any gene: 3. CDR3 in amino acids: CASSRTGTTDTQYF. The CDR3 DNA sequence: TGTGCCAGCAGCCGGACAGGAACCACAGATACGCAGTATTTT.

The gene calls are TRBV7-9 and TRBJ2-1; 8 positions agree with TRBD1. The junction had 11 bases not matched to a gene; V was cut back by 6 bases and J by 4 bases. The germline V gene has CDR1 SEHNR and CDR2 FQNEAQ (reference sequence). This CDR3 is 16 amino acids long. The CDR3: CASSRWTGTGYNEQFF. The CDR3 coding sequence is TGTGCCAGCAGTCGATGGACAGGGACGGGGTACAATGAGCAGTTCTTC.

The chain has TRBV5-4 and TRBJ2-5; 10 bases match TRBD1. The trim removed 6 bases at V and 5 bases at J, leaving 10 bases unmatched. Germline loops: CDR1 SGHNT, CDR2 YYREEE (reference sequence). The CDR3 has 15 residues. The CDR3 spells CASTRGDRGRETQYF. CDR3 bases: TGTGCCAGCACGCGGGGGGACAGGGGCCGGGAGACCCAGTACTTC.

V usage is TRBV3-1 (or the pseudogene TRBV3-2) and J usage is TRBJ2-7, with a possible D match to TRBD2 (6 bases). V shed 2 bases and J shed 12 bases, with 23 bases lying between them. This CDR3 is built from 15 residues. The germline CDR1 and CDR2 sequences are LGHDT and YNNKEL (reference sequence). The CDR3, as DNA: TGTGCCAGCAGCCAATCAGGCGGGAAGCACCGGGGTTCGTACTTC. It codes for CASSQSGGKHRGSYF.

This chain uses TRBV7-9 with TRBJ1-1; D remains ambiguous. The CDR3 sequence is 15 residues long. V was cut by 3 bases and J by 2 bases, with 13 bases left in between. Germline V CDR1 and CDR2: SEHNR, FQNEAQ (reference sequence). Here the CDR3 DNA reads TGTGCCAGCAGCTTTCGCGACACCGCAAACACTGAAGCTTTCTTT. It yields the protein CASSFRDTANTEAFF.

V and J are TRBV5-1 and TRBJ2-7; 8 nucleotides align to TRBD1. Germline V gives CDR1 SGHRS, CDR2 YFSETQ. V lost 2 bases, J lost 7 bases, and 8 bases stayed unmatched. The CDR3 is 14 amino acids. The CDR3 DNA reads TGCGCCAGCAGCTTAATGGACAGGGTGGGTGAGCAGTACTTC. Translation: CASSLMDRVGEQYF. Variable domain in full (rest from reference TRBV5-1 and TRBJ2-7): KAGVTQTPRYLIKTRGQQVTLSCSPISGHRSVSWYQQTPGQGLQFLFEYFSETQRNKGNFPGRFSGRQFSNSRSEMNVSTLELGDSALYLCASSLMDRVGEQYFGPGTRLTVT.

CDR3 in DNA: TGCGCCAGCAGCCAAGATTTGGTAGTTGGGGCCAACGTCCTGACTTTC. Translation: CASSQDLVVGANVLTF. The V gene is TRBV4-1, the J gene TRBJ2-6; no definite D call. V was pared by 0 bases and J by 3 bases, with 9 bases between. CDR1 is MGHRA and CDR2 is YSYEKL in the germline V gene. This CDR3 region has 16 residues.

The rearrangement uses TRBV7-9 and TRBJ2-1, with D tentatively TRBD1 (5 bases). The CDR3 is made up of 13 amino acids. CDR1 and CDR2 (germline): SEHNR, FQNEAQ (reference sequence). The V end lost 6 bases, the J end lost 8 bases, and 14 bases lay between the germline ends. CDR3: CASSPQGAHEQFF. CDR3 coding DNA: TGTGCCAGCAGTCCTCAGGGTGCCCATGAGCAGTTCTTC.

In its sample, this clone was seen a few times. The chain combines TRBV3-1 (or the pseudogene TRBV3-2) with TRBJ2-3, with 7 bases matching TRBD2. CDR1 and CDR2 (germline): LGHDT, YNNKEL (reference sequence). The V segment lost 4 bases and the J segment 0 bases; nucleotides outside the gene matches: 7. The CDR3 loop spans 16 amino acids. The CDR3 here is CASSPHHSGSTDTQYF. The CDR3 DNA reads as TGTGCCAGCAGCCCACACCATAGCGGGAGCACAGATACGCAGTATTTT.

The rearrangement uses TRBV25-1 and TRBJ2-1; TRBD2 aligns across 10 bases. J gave up 4 bases and V 1 base, and 4 bases lay outside the gene matches. This CDR3 spans 16 amino acids. Germline CDR1 and CDR2: MGHDK and SYGVNS. The CDR3 sequence is CASSELTSGTYNEQFF. In nucleotides, the CDR3 is TGTGCCAGCAGTGAATTAACTAGCGGGACTTACAATGAGCAGTTCTTC.